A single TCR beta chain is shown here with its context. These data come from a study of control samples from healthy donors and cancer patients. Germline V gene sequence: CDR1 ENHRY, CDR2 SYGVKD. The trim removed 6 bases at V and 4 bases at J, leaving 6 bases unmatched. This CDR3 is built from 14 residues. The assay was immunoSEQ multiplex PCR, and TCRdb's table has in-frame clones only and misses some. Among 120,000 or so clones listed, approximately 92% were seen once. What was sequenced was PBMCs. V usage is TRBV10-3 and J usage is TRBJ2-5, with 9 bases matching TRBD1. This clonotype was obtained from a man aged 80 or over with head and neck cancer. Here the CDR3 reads CAISLMTGGETQYF. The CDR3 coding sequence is TGTGCCATCAGCCTGATGACAGGGGGAGAGACCCAGTACTTC.